What follows are 22 T cell receptor beta chains derived from one specimen sequenced in a study of cytomegalovirus exposure and HLA in healthy donors (dated 2017 in TCRdb). The library was generated by the immunoSEQ multiplex PCR assay. The multiplex PCR relied on a mix of 60 forward primers for TCR Vbeta segments and 13 reverse primers for TCR Jbeta segments. What TCRdb holds here is the immuneACCESS table cut down to in-frame rearrangements. Part of the clones is not present; checked against another copy, under half of the missing clones reflect an unresolved V gene, and the others are unexplained. The data table for this sample lists about 77,000 clones. The leading ten clones occupy approximately 14% of the sample. Sequencing input: PBMCs. These receptors were obtained from a man in his fifties in good health and CMV-seropositive.

The chain has TRBV7-9 and TRBJ1-2, with D possibly matching TRBD1 (5 bases). CDR3 length equals 12 residues. Germline V gene lookup returns CDR1 SEHNR and CDR2 FQNEAQ (reference sequence). V lost 5 bases and J 7 bases, leaving 11 bases between the germline ends. The CDR3 coding sequence is TGTGCCAGCAGCCCCGGGGGGGGTGGCTACACCTTC. Residues: CASSPGGGGYTF.

This chain joins TRBV6-5 and TRBJ2-7; 8 bases map to TRBD1. Germline loops: CDR1 MNHEY, CDR2 SVGAGI. The CDR3 is 15 amino acids. V lost 6 bases, J lost 4 bases, and 11 bases stayed unmatched. The CDR3 DNA sequence: TGTGCCAGCAGACCCCGGGACAGGCTGGTGTACGAGCAGTACTTC. It encodes CASRPRDRLVYEQYF.

The chain employs TRBV18 and TRBJ2-2, with 7 bases identical to TRBD2. Per germline, CDR1 KGHSH and CDR2 LQKENI. This CDR3 has 18 amino acids. The ends lost 3 bases at V and 1 base at J; junction bases unmatched: 11. The CDR3 reads CASSPKRAGEGNTGELFF. In nucleotides, the CDR3 is TGTGCCAGCTCACCTAAGCGCGCGGGAGAAGGGAACACCGGGGAGCTGTTTTTT.

The chain carries TRBV6-5 and TRBJ1-2, with D possibly matching TRBD1 (5 bases). CDR1 and CDR2 (germline): MNHEY, SVGAGI. V was trimmed by 4 bases and J by 6 bases, leaving 12 bases between them. The CDR3 has 13 residues. CDR3 in DNA: TGTGCCAGCAGTTTGCCTGGGGCCAATGGCTACACCTTC. As protein: CASSLPGANGYTF.

The genes are TRBV18 and TRBJ2-1; 8 nucleotides agree with TRBD1. CDR1 KGHSH and CDR2 LQKENI come from the germline V gene. The CDR3 length is 16 residues. Trimming at V came to 2 bases and at J to 4 bases, leaving 7 bases not matched to a gene. The CDR3 DNA reads as TGTGCCAGCTCACCATTGGCCCAGGGGGCTTACAATGAGCAGTTCTTC. Its translation: CASSPLAQGAYNEQFF.

This chain links TRBV28 with TRBJ1-2; 11 nucleotides align to TRBD1. The germline V gene has CDR1 MDHEN and CDR2 SYDVKM. CDR3 length: 16 amino acids. Losses at the gene ends were 7 bases for V and 2 bases for J; bases not matched to a gene: 9. Here the CDR3 reads CASTPGQGVGNYGYTF. The DNA for the CDR3 is TGTGCCAGCACCCCGGGACAGGGGGTAGGAAACTATGGCTACACCTTC.

V and J are TRBV7-2 and TRBJ2-5; TRBD2 matches at 7 bases. The V and J ends lost 2 bases and 5 bases, in that order; junction bases with no gene match: 11. CDR3 length: 16 residues. Germline lookup yields CDR1 SGHTA and CDR2 FQGNSA. CDR3 nucleotide sequence: TGTGCCAGCAGCTTAATAGGAGGAGGGGAGGGGGAGACCCAGTACTTC. As protein: CASSLIGGGEGETQYF. Complete variable domain (other parts from reference TRBV7-2 and TRBJ2-5): GAGVSQSPSNKVTEKGKDVELRCDPISGHTALYWYRQSLGQGLEFLIYFQGNSAPDKSGLPSDRFSAERTGGSVSTLTIQRTQQEDSAVYLCASSLIGGGEGETQYFGPGTRLLVL.

This chain joins TRBV5-1 and TRBJ2-4; no reliable D call. Germline CDR1 SGHRS, CDR2 YFSETQ. V was shortened by 0 bases and J by 6 bases, with 10 bases between the two germline ends. The CDR3 is made up of 14 amino acids. CDR3 sequence reads: CASSLGEDTNIQYF. CDR3 bases: TGCGCCAGCAGCTTGGGAGAGGATACAAACATTCAGTACTTC.

This rearrangement joins TRBV9 to TRBJ2-3; TRBD1 matches 9 bases. After removal of 0 bases from V and 0 bases from J, the junction contained 2 bases not matched to a gene. The length of the CDR3 is 16 residues. Germline lookup yields CDR1 SGDLS and CDR2 YYNGEE. CDR3 amino acids: CASSVVQGASTDTQYF. For the CDR3, the DNA is TGTGCCAGCAGCGTAGTACAGGGGGCTAGCACAGATACGCAGTATTTT.

V gene TRBV9 combines with J gene TRBJ1-1; D call uncertain. The V end lost 4 bases, the J end lost 3 bases, and 10 bases lay between the germline ends. Looked up from germline, CDR1 is SGDLS and CDR2 is YYNGEE. The CDR3 covers 13 residues. The CDR3 region is CASSPREHTEAFF. CDR3 nucleotides: TGTGCCAGCAGCCCCCGGGAGCACACTGAAGCTTTCTTT.

The chain recombines TRBV5-5 with TRBJ2-1; 7 nucleotides align to TRBD1. The CDR3 length is 15 residues. The V segment lost 4 bases and the J segment 6 bases; nucleotides outside the gene matches: 10. Germline CDR1 SGHKS, CDR2 YYEKEE (reference sequence). CDR3 bases: TGTGCCAGCAGCCCACAGGGGAATCAGGGCAATGAGCAGTTCTTC. Translating it yields CASSPQGNQGNEQFF.

The chain combines TRBV10-3 with TRBJ1-1; D is ambiguous. This CDR3 region has 14 residues. V lost 4 bases and J lost 3, with 12 bases in between. CDR1 ENHRY and CDR2 SYGVKD come from the germline V gene. This CDR3 is CAISVDSADTEAFF. CDR3 sequence (DNA): TGTGCCATCAGTGTGGATTCCGCGGACACTGAAGCTTTCTTT.

The rearrangement links TRBV6-1 to TRBJ2-7, with a tentative D call TRBD1 (5 bases). This CDR3 spans 14 amino acids. The V end lost 5 bases, the J end lost 6 bases, and 17 bases lay between the germline ends. Germline V gives CDR1 MNHNS, CDR2 SASEGT. This CDR3 is CASSLTLSGFEQYF. The CDR3 DNA sequence: TGTGCCAGCAGTTTGACTCTATCAGGGTTCGAGCAGTACTTC.

CDR3 sequence (DNA): TGTGCCAGCAGGGACAGGGCTGAGGGGGAGACCCAGTACTTC. Translated, it gives CASRDRAEGETQYF. The chain is built from TRBV6-1 and TRBJ2-5, with 8 nucleotides matching TRBD1. The V segment lost 6 bases and the J segment 5 bases; nucleotides outside the gene matches: 8. The CDR3 extends over 14 amino acids. Germline V lookup: CDR1 MNHNS, CDR2 SASEGT.

The chain recombines TRBV19 with TRBJ1-2; the D gene is possibly TRBD1 (5 bases). The V end lost 6 bases, the J end lost 4 bases, and 12 bases lay between the germline ends. In germline, CDR1 is LNHDA, CDR2 SQIVND (reference sequence). The CDR3 spans 13 residues. Written as DNA, the CDR3 is TGTGCCAGTAGCAGGGACGGGGGCTATGGCTACACCTTC. Its translation: CASSRDGGYGYTF.

The genes are TRBV19 and TRBJ2-1, with D uncertain. The CDR3 runs to 14 residues. CDR1 LNHDA and CDR2 SQIVND come from the germline V gene (reference sequence). Trimming pared 4 bases from V and 5 bases from J, leaving 12 bases between. The DNA of the CDR3 is TGTGCCAGTAGTACCAGAAATCTCCACAATGAGCAGTTCTTC. Protein product: CASSTRNLHNEQFF.

CDR3 coding DNA: TGTGCCAGCAGCCGAGGGTCCAATCAGCCCCAGCATTTT. Translating gives CASSRGSNQPQHF. This sequence joins TRBV6-5 and TRBJ1-5; D uncertain. The CDR3 extends over 13 amino acids. Germline V lookup: CDR1 MNHEY, CDR2 SVGAGI. Trimming left V 6 bases short and J 3 bases short, with 9 bases between.

The chain combines TRBV4-1 with TRBJ2-4; 10 bases are shared with TRBD1. V lost 3 bases to trimming and J lost 7 bases; unmatched junction nucleotides: 9. Germline V lookup: CDR1 MGHRA, CDR2 YSYEKL. This CDR3 is built from 16 residues. The CDR3 reads CASSHMGRQGANIQYF. DNA for the CDR3: TGCGCCAGCAGCCACATGGGGAGACAGGGGGCGAACATTCAGTACTTC.

J is TRBJ1-4 and V is TRBV5-5; maybe TRBD1 (6 bases). The CDR3 totals 13 residues. Germline loops: CDR1 SGHKS, CDR2 YYEKEE (reference sequence). The germline V and J ends were trimmed by 7 bases and 5 bases, with 12 bases remaining between them. CDR3 nucleotide sequence: TGTGCCAGCCAGACAGGCCCAAATGAAAAACTGTTTTTT. This gives the protein CASQTGPNEKLFF.

This chain connects TRBV28 to TRBJ2-7, with 12 nucleotides matching TRBD2. After removal of 5 bases from V and 3 bases from J, the junction contained 11 bases not matched to a gene. The CDR3 has 17 amino acids. CDR1 and CDR2 (germline): MDHEN, SYDVKM. In nucleotides, the CDR3 is TGTGCCAGCAGTCTCGGACTAGCGGGAAGCCCTGTCTACGAGCAGTACTTC. Residues: CASSLGLAGSPVYEQYF.

The chain carries TRBV10-2 and TRBJ2-7; D is unresolved. With 3 bases removed from V and 4 bases from J, the gap between germline ends came to 13 bases. CDR3 length: 14 residues. CDR1 and CDR2 (germline): WSHSY, SAAADI. CDR3 loop: CASSDAPLTYEQYV. CDR3 sequence (DNA): TGCGCCAGCAGTGATGCACCCTTGACTTACGAGCAGTACGTC.

The chain carries TRBV6-1 and TRBJ1-1; maybe TRBD1 (6 bases). V was pared by 5 bases and J by 4 bases, with 17 bases between. The CDR3 is 15 residues long. Germline V CDR1 and CDR2: MNHNS, SASEGT. CDR3 DNA: TGTGCCAGCAGTCCCCGGTCAGGGGAAGGCACTGAAGCTTTCTTT. As protein: CASSPRSGEGTEAFF.